This T cell receptor beta chain was recovered during a study of shared clonotypes between healthy human individuals. Sequencing used immunoSEQ multiplex PCR; TCRdb keeps in-frame clones, though not all of them. The data hold 470,000 or so clones, with about 85% observed a single time. This TCR was sampled from a woman between 40 and 50 years old in good health. Some clones in this sample may be carry-over from other donors' samples. The sample consisted of PBMCs.

The CDR3 region has the DNA TGCGCCAGCAGCTTGGATGGGACAGGGGGCCTTGGCGCTAATGAAAAACTGTTTTTT. Protein: CASSLDGTGGLGANEKLFF. The chain is built from TRBV5-1 and TRBJ1-4; TRBD1 matches 12 bases. V shed 0 bases and J 3 bases; nucleotides not matched to a gene: 9. The germline CDR1 and CDR2 sequences are SGHRS and YFSETQ. The CDR3 runs to 19 residues.